This entry describes one T cell receptor beta chain. Its specificity is unknown. This sample was included in a study of PD-1 blockade in classical Hodgkin lymphoma. Germline V gene lookup returns CDR1 DFQATT and CDR2 SNEGSKA (reference sequence). The CDR3 is 10 residues long. Trimming stripped 3 bases from V and 6 bases from J, with 6 bases between. Each patient experienced a relapse that followed autologous stem cell transplantation, and brentuximab vedotin exposure varied. Study-level findings and limits: Why the repertoires differ is still unclear, perhaps disease activity or prior therapy.

The protocol was immunoSEQ multiplex PCR, while the TCRdb copy is restricted to in-frame clones and leaves out a portion. The sample records about 99,000 clones, roughly four fifths being singletons. The source was peripheral blood mononuclear cells (PBMCs), collected before the second cycle of nivolumab. This chain connects TRBV20-1 to TRBJ2-7; D possibly corresponds to TRBD2 (5 bases). The sequence derives from a human donor with classical Hodgkin lymphoma. The CDR3 reads CSASRGEQYF. CDR3 bases: TGCAGTGCTAGTCGGGGCGAGCAGTACTTC.